One sample yielded the 10 T cell receptor beta chains listed below, sequenced in a study of CD8+ T cells in alopecia areata. RNA extraction and reverse transcription yielded cDNA as sequencing template. The table came from immunoSEQ multiplex PCR; TCRdb's copy has only in-frame clones and leaves some out. The profile shows almost 250,000 clones, 67% of them singletons. The sample here was CD4+ T cells sorted from blood, taken at week 0. Every receptor here comes from a human donor with alopecia areata.

This sequence joins TRBV25-1 and TRBJ2-3; 8 bases line up with TRBD1. The length of the CDR3 is 16 residues. CDR1 is MGHDK and CDR2 is SYGVNS in the germline V gene. V dropped 2 bases and J dropped 6; count of bases not matched to a gene: 10. This CDR3 reads CASSETGQGRRDTQYF. CDR3 in DNA: TGTGCCAGCAGTGAAACTGGACAGGGACGCCGCGATACGCAGTATTTT.

V gene TRBV6-5 combines with J gene TRBJ1-2; unclear D gene. Germline CDR1 reads MNHEY; CDR2 reads SVGAGI. The CDR3 totals 16 residues. The V end lost 2 bases, the J end lost 4 bases, and 17 bases lay between the germline ends. The CDR3 protein is CASSYRIGVPRYGYTF. In DNA, the CDR3 is TGTGCCAGCAGTTACCGTATCGGGGTTCCTCGCTATGGCTACACCTTC.

This chain links TRBV6-5 with TRBJ1-1; 8 bases map to TRBD1. The CDR3 contains 15 residues. V dropped 6 bases and J dropped 4; count of bases not matched to a gene: 10. The germline CDR1 and CDR2 sequences are MNHEY and SVGAGI. CDR3 in amino acids: CASSVAGGASTEAFF. In nucleotides, the CDR3 is TGTGCCAGCAGCGTAGCAGGGGGCGCGAGCACTGAAGCTTTCTTT.

The rearrangement links TRBV30 to TRBJ1-5; unclear D gene. Germline CDR1 GTSNPN, CDR2 SVGIG (reference sequence). Trimming shortened V by 1 base and J by 2 bases, and 15 bases separated the two germline ends. The CDR3 sequence is 16 residues long. This CDR3 reads CAWSEEGSGGNQPQHF. DNA for the CDR3: TGTGCCTGGAGTGAGGAGGGTAGTGGGGGCAATCAGCCCCAGCATTTT.

This chain uses TRBV30 with TRBJ1-1, with D maybe TRBD1 (5 bases). V gave up 0 bases and J gave up 1 base, with 9 bases separating them. Germline assignment: CDR1 GTSNPN and CDR2 SVGIG (reference sequence). The length of the CDR3 is 14 residues. The CDR3 spells CAWSVLRGNTEAFF. CDR3 nucleotide sequence: TGTGCCTGGAGTGTACTTAGGGGGAACACTGAAGCTTTCTTT.

This rearrangement joins TRBV4-1 to TRBJ1-1, with TRBD1 matching over 7 bases. The CDR3 is made up of 14 amino acids. Losses at the gene ends were 6 bases for V and 9 bases for J; bases not matched to a gene: 13. CDR1 MGHRA and CDR2 YSYEKL come from the germline V gene. In DNA form, the CDR3 reads TGCGCCAGCAGGGGATCGGGACAGAGAACTAAAGCTTTCTTT. The encoded protein is CASRGSGQRTKAFF.

There are a few counts of this clone. Other DNA sequences within the sample encode an identical CDR3. CDR3 in DNA: TGCAGCGTGGACAGAAGCACAGATACGCAGTATTTT. Its protein is CSVDRSTDTQYF. The V and J genes are TRBV29-1 and TRBJ2-3; TRBD1 is a possible D gene (6 bases). Germline-derived CDR1 and CDR2 are SQVTM and ANQGSEA. V lost 6 bases and J lost 0, with 7 bases in between. This CDR3 comprises 12 residues.

This rearrangement joins TRBV29-1 to TRBJ2-4; 8 bases match TRBD2. The V and J ends lost 2 bases and 5 bases, in that order; junction bases with no gene match: 2. CDR3 length: 13 amino acids. Germline values: CDR1 SQVTM, CDR2 ANQGSEA. The CDR3 DNA is TGCAGCGTTGAACTTAGCGGGGAAAACATTCAGTACTTC. Its protein product is CSVELSGENIQYF.

Worth noting for this clone: Other nucleotide sequences from this sample produce the same CDR3. This chain links TRBV29-1 with TRBJ1-2, with no clear D. The CDR3 covers 13 residues. Trimming pared 8 bases from V and 4 bases from J, leaving 17 bases between. Per germline, CDR1 SQVTM and CDR2 ANQGSEA. CDR3 sequence reads: CSFPLSEVYGYTF. CDR3 in DNA: TGCAGCTTCCCCCTTTCCGAGGTCTATGGCTACACCTTC.

The rearrangement links TRBV29-1 to TRBJ2-7; possible D gene TRBD1, 5 bases. Trimming stripped 5 bases from V and 0 bases from J, with 11 bases between. Per germline, CDR1 SQVTM and CDR2 ANQGSEA. The CDR3 is 13 amino acids. The CDR3 here is CSVIGRDSYEQYF. In DNA, the CDR3 is TGCAGCGTTATAGGCAGGGACTCCTACGAGCAGTACTTC.